This note documents a single TCR beta chain sequence. This entry is derived from a study of metastatic and nonmetastatic thyroid tumors. TCRdb re-clonotyped the PCR reads via MiXCR. The sample carries tens of thousands of clones, 15% recorded once. Germline trimming cut 4 bases from V and 13 bases from J; bases unmatched to any gene: 14. The V gene's germline CDR1 is SGHAT and CDR2 FQNNGV. The CDR3 extends over 14 amino acids. There were no patients who had received any treatment before thyroid surgery. J is TRBJ2-7 and V is TRBV11-2; 9 bases fit TRBD2. Sequenced: blood. The receptor was isolated from a female donor with papillary thyroid cancer or a benign thyroid nodule (not recorded which). Some clones in this sample may be carry-over from other donors' samples. The CDR3 nucleotides read TGTGCCAGCAGCTCCGGGACTAGCACTCGGGATCATTACTTC. Protein: CASSSGTSTRDHYF.